This TCR beta chain was identified during a study of cytomegalovirus exposure and HLA in healthy donors (TCRdb year 2017). Regarding the complete study: An earlier analysis of some 500 of the donors reported 250 to 300 Gb of sequence data and some 120 million unique TCR beta sequences from 150 million to 200 million T cells. Roughly 300 gigabases of sequencing data and tens of millions of unique TCR sequences were included in an early release covering 500 to 750 HLA-typed donors. The study profiled the T cell repertoires of hundreds of subjects by immunosequencing and related them to cytomegalovirus serostatus. All discovery cohort repertoires had been generated using a single sequencing platform. To predict cytomegalovirus infection status, the study brought together high-throughput TCR immunosequencing, statistical association of individual TCRs with disease status, and machine learning. Several DR-DQ haplotypes were treated as single units for association and clustering because of strong linkage in the cohort. The study aimed to test whether signatures of past pathogen exposure could be identified by cataloging public T cell receptors. An earlier analysis of 587 of the donors applied high-throughput TCR beta sequencing to assess whether each TCR beta V gene segment acted as functional or pseudogenic. Among almost 400 genotyped donors of the cohort, an average of 235,054 unique TCR beta nucleotide sequences were sequenced per donor, around 20% of them non-productive. In a later genetic analysis, genome-wide SNP genotypes for about 65% of the 666 donors were used, and that subset was treated as a discovery cohort. Of the roughly 400 genotyped donors, 70% to 90% were placed in the genetic ancestry cluster associated with self-reported Caucasian donors. Typing coverage varied by locus: roughly 629-640 donors for A, B, C, DRB1 and DQB1; roughly 500 for DQA1; about 600 for DPA1; 450 to 480 for DPB1. A separate validation cohort of 100 to 150 different subjects was used in addition to the approximately 610-subject first cohort. Both class I and class II loci were covered by HLA typing, at four-digit resolution. Rather than using new phenotypic data, the later analysis identified candidate immune exposures from TCR beta sequences and from how often those sequences occurred across donors. Donor age, sex, ethnicity and CMV serostatus were collected together with the repertoire data. In a later analysis, previously published TCR beta repertoires from several hundred donors were re-analyzed and high-resolution HLA genotyping was added so that TCR occurrence patterns could be studied.

The cohort consisted of 650 to 850 healthy bone marrow donors. At the time of sampling, every cohort member was nominally healthy, though immune exposures that went unrecorded were likely present. The donor tested CMV seronegative and was one of the 352 seronegative cohort members. Every donor gave a peripheral blood sample, and the peripheral blood mononuclear cells from that sample were used for TCR beta sequencing. Genomic DNA extraction from the blood cell samples was performed with the Qiagen DNeasy Blood Extraction Kit. Here is what the overall study found, with its caveats: Because some donors lacked HLA typing at each locus, the association tests relied only on the typed subset. In a later analysis, the rate of TCR association differed among HLA loci, with DRB1 alleles having the most associated TCRs and HLA-C alleles having the fewest. Three of the identified cytomegalovirus-associated TCR beta chains were confirmed in vitro to be specific for cytomegalovirus antigens. In the study, some 180 TCR beta chains were listed as associated with cytomegalovirus. The 87-base-pair reads could not distinguish some IMGT-functional V segments, including TRBV6-2 and TRBV6-3, so those segments were excluded. A cluster of highly shared sequence variants was judged likely to be a technical artifact of the sequencing pipeline. V-gene and J-gene trimming of TCR beta chains was associated with a missense DCLRE1C variant in a later genetic analysis, and the association was replicated in an independent cohort. Compared with the roughly 670-donor mean, donors in an Asian-associated ancestry cluster had fewer N-insertions in productive TCRs, according to a later genetic analysis. In a later analysis, several top co-occurrence clusters were reported to appear linked to parvovirus B19, influenza, CMV and Epstein-Barr virus. A further reported finding was that TCR beta sequences accurately predicted the HLA-A and HLA-B alleles for most subjects in the first cohort. Broadly in line with IMGT annotations, most TCR beta V segments showed up in productive rearrangements about 87% or about 30% of the time in an earlier analysis of around 600 of the donors. When HLA alleles, especially DR and DQ, strongly co-occurred, TCR associations were difficult to assign to individual alleles. Linkage disequilibrium might explain the correlated functional status among segregating V segments, but an unknown experimental factor could not be excluded. Because counts were too low, some 17 rarely observed V segments, including chromosome 9 orphons, were left out of the earlier analysis of 500 to 750 of the donors. Compared with equally common non-associated chains, HLA-associated TCR beta chains in a later analysis were more clonally expanded and had lower generation probabilities. In a later analysis, most CMV-associated TCR beta chains were found to appear HLA-restricted, with HLA associations seemingly driven largely by CMV exposure. Most TCR sequences were observed very rarely across donors, whereas some public TCRs were present in many individuals. The authors suggested that the approach could potentially be generalized to other disease states and immunological phenotypes. CMV serostatus was the only immune exposure information available for the cohort. In both the original and validation cohorts, the classifier was reported to diagnose cytomegalovirus status with high specificity and sensitivity. In a later analysis, around 17,000 TCR beta sequences were associated with specific HLA alleles at a false discovery rate of 0.05. Presence/absence analyses assumed roughly uniform sequencing depth across donors, an assumption that may not hold. In this cohort, only TCR beta chains were sequenced, and detectable features were limited by the absence of alpha or paired-chain data.

The CDR3 spans 16 residues, from the cysteine through the phenylalanine. Only the CDR3 portion is preserved as DNA: 48 bases, with reading frame beginning at the first base. The germline V gene (reference sequence) specifies SGHKS as CDR1 and YYEKEE as CDR2. Trimming at the junction amounts to 3 bases on V and 0 bases on J, and the germline ends lie 15 bases apart. With respect to this clone: The antigen it binds to is not known. Base qualities are not at hand, and no much larger clone is one base apart.

Libraries came from the immunoSEQ multiplex PCR assay. A mixture of 60 forward primers for TCR Vbeta segments and 13 reverse primers for TCR Jbeta segments was used in the multiplex PCR. The CDR3 region of rearranged TCR beta genes was amplified from genomic DNA with a multiplex PCR assay. On the Illumina HiSeq System, the amplified TCR beta libraries were sequenced as 87-base-pair reads. In the paper's pipeline: In a later analysis, some 80 million unique TCR beta chains were counted across the approximately 640 repertoires, and approximately 11 million of these chains were shared by at least two donors. To remove PCR and sequencing errors, raw reads were error-corrected and collapsed into unique sequences using a nearest-neighbor algorithm that merged closely related sequences. V, D and J gene segments were assigned by aligning CDR3 sequences to IMGT reference sequences. For a sequence to be retained, a match of at least six nucleotides was required to both a V gene segment and a J gene segment. A rearrangement was called productive if the CDR3 had no stop codons and remained in frame with V and J, and every other rearrangement was called non-productive. CDR3 was defined by IMGT convention, running from the second conserved V-encoded cysteine to the conserved J-encoded phenylalanine. Sequences without an unambiguous match to a single V gene segment were excluded from the earlier analysis of several hundred of the donors. An earlier analysis of around 600 of the donors classified V segments as functional when productive rearrangements were above 56.7% and as segregating when the standard deviation between donors was above 5%. A statistical classification framework was built for diagnosing cytomegalovirus status from the catalog of TCR beta chain sequences. In a later analysis, V and J genes were assigned by comparing TCR nucleotide sequences against IMGT/GENE-DB human TR gene sequences. A later analysis assigned CDR3 sequences and most-parsimonious VDJ recombination scenarios with the TCRdist pipeline. In a later analysis, every TCR beta chain was defined by the combination of its CDR3 amino acid sequence and its V-gene family, and reads without a unique V-gene family were dropped. As a way to deal with suspected cross-contamination and a sequencing artifact, a later analysis dropped 450 to 700 nucleotide sequences that were highly shared and had low generation probability. For each public chain, a later analysis derived a clonal expansion index from normalized ranks of inferred template counts within each repertoire. In a later analysis, generation probabilities were computed using a VDJ recombination model fitted to out-of-frame rearrangements, and the results were checked against IGoR. In a later analysis, hypergeometric tests were used to score TCR-TCR, TCR-HLA and TCR-CMV co-occurrence, with a repertoire-size bias correction applied to TCR pairs. False discovery rates were estimated in a later analysis by permuting HLA or CMV assignments 20 times. In a later analysis, co-occurring TCRs were grouped with DBSCAN, and TCRdist sequence similarity was added when clustering was performed within HLA-allele-positive subsets. For co-occurrence clustering, repertoires with fewer than 30,000 or more than 120,000 public chains were excluded, along with four or five repertoires with anomalous nucleotide sharing. TCRdb provides this immuneACCESS table in a form limited to in-frame rearrangements. Some clones are lacking; in checked studies, under half of them reflect an unresolved V gene, and why the rest are absent is not known. V, J and clone size are those of that table, while D and trimming were read from the DNA. The sample contains roughly 140,000 clones, around 83% of them found a single time. The ten most abundant clones make up roughly 2.4% of the sample.

The sample was PBMCs. In this chain, TRBV5-5 is recombined with TRBJ1-2; there is no confident call for the D gene. This sequence was found in a woman younger than 30 in good health and CMV-seronegative. The CDR3 corresponds to CASSSWIGRPNYGYTF. The DNA sequence reads TGTGCCAGCAGCTCTTGGATAGGGAGGCCTAACTATGGCTACACCTTC.